This T cell receptor (beta chain) was profiled in a study of immune evolution from preneoplasia to lung adenocarcinoma. The table came from immunoSEQ multiplex PCR; TCRdb's copy has only in-frame clones and leaves some out. This sample has more than 6,000 clones, with around 77% found just once. Study-wide points: Normal lung had highest clonality; later lesions appeared denser, more diverse. From normal lung to invasive adenocarcinoma, top clone frequencies appeared to decrease.

V was cut by 5 bases and J by 10 bases, with 16 bases left in between. CDR1 and CDR2 (germline): SGHTA, FQGNSA. The CDR3 consists of 13 residues. Two lung cancer pathologists independently confirmed each histologic diagnosis. This clone has more than one count but fewer than ten. No antigen is known for it. Source material: FFPE minimally invasive lung adenocarcinoma tissue. This receptor was identified in a person aged 65 to 85 with lung adenocarcinoma. This sequence joins TRBV7-2 and TRBJ2-3; D ambiguous. CDR3 region: CASSPRTMVSQYF. The CDR3, as DNA: TGTGCCAGCAGCCCCAGGACCATGGTTTCGCAGTATTTT.